This TCR beta chain was sequenced for a study of blood T cell repertoires in COVID-19. In the study overall: The study drew acute and convalescent COVID-19 samples from the United States, Italy and Spain.

The CDR3 has 15 amino acids. Germline CDR1 reads SNHLY; CDR2 reads FYNNEI. With 6 bases removed from V and 0 bases from J, the gap between germline ends came to 12 bases. Clones were sequenced by immunoSEQ multiplex PCR, and TCRdb holds only the in-frame ones, with some missing. The sample lists 200,000 to 250,000 clones; around 88% were seen once. The chain recombines TRBV2 with TRBJ2-4; no firm D call. The sample comprised peripheral blood. The clonotype originates from a woman aged 30 to 39 with COVID-19, enrolled during active disease. For the CDR3, the DNA is TGTGCCAGCAGCACGGCGGAACTAGCCAAAAACATTCAGTACTTC. This translates into CASSTAELAKNIQYF. Looking up the rest from reference TRBV2 and TRBJ2-4 gives the full variable domain: EPEVTQTPSHQVTQMGQEVILRCVPISNHLYFYWYRQILGQKVEFLVSFYNNEISEKSEIFDDQFSVERPDGSNFTLKIRSTKLEDSAMYFCASSTAELAKNIQYFGAGTRLSVL.